The subject of this entry is one TCR beta chain. The CDR3 covers 14 residues. V gave up 7 bases and J gave up 0 bases, with 9 bases separating them. The V gene's germline CDR1 is SEHNR and CDR2 FQNEAQ (reference sequence). This sample was taken from a study of blood T cell repertoires in COVID-19. Libraries were prepared by immunoSEQ multiplex PCR; TCRdb keeps only in-frame clonotypes and omits some of them. There are over 200,000 clones in the sample; roughly 87% occur only once, and under 2.5% lies in the top ten. The sequence was obtained from a middle-aged man with active or convalescent COVID-19. The sample consisted of peripheral blood. This rearrangement joins TRBV7-9 to TRBJ1-4, with D perhaps TRBD1 (6 bases). The CDR3 spells CASKQGATNEKLFF. For the CDR3, the DNA is TGTGCCAGCAAACAGGGTGCAACTAATGAAAAACTGTTTTTT. The variable domain in full, with the rest retrieved from reference TRBV7-9 and TRBJ1-4, is DTGVSQNPRHKITKRGQNVTFRCDPISEHNRLYWYRQTLGQGPEFLTYFQNEAQLEKSRLLSDRFSAERPKGSFSTLEIQRTEQGDSAMYLCASKQGATNEKLFFGSGTQLSVL.